The clone carrying this T cell receptor (beta chain) occurred once. This record comes from a study of T cell clones after liver transplantation. The CDR3 sequence is 15 residues long. Germline CDR1 and CDR2: MNHEY and SMNVEV (reference sequence). Trimming took 3 bases from V and 4 from J; bases not matched to a gene: 5. Sequencing was performed with immunoSEQ multiplex PCR; in TCRdb, only in-frame clones are kept and a portion is missing. The sample yields 12,000 to 15,000 clones, around 82% seen once. The chain is built from TRBV27 and TRBJ2-3; 9 bases map to TRBD2. The receptor was derived from a human patient who received a liver transplant. The T cells may partly be graft donor cells. This specimen consisted of CD8+ T cells from blood, obtained approximately 50 months after liver transplant. The CDR3 loop is CASSFGGRAPDTQYF. For the CDR3, the DNA is TGTGCCAGCAGTTTTGGCGGGAGGGCCCCAGATACGCAGTATTTT.